This TCR beta chain was obtained from a study of CD8 T cells in ankylosing spondylitis. Study outcomes and limitations: In ankylosing spondylitis blood, a motif of seven to nine highly homologous TCR beta variants appeared characteristic. Clones linked to disease, bearing a CD8+ phenotype, were relatively rare in peripheral blood.

It was by quantitative 5'-RACE with molecular barcodes that TCR beta libraries were made. TCRdb re-analysed the 5' RACE reads in MiXCR, keeping a single row per CDR3 protein. The sample contains 650,000 to 800,000 distinct CDR3 sequences, roughly 19% of which appear only once. With regard to this clonotype: Antigen unknown.

V was cut by 3 bases and J by 1 base, with 7 bases left in between. The V gene's germline CDR1 is MGHDK and CDR2 SYGVNS. This CDR3 is built from 13 residues. The sequencing input was blood, either unsorted or a sorted T cell fraction (not recorded which). The origin of this receptor is a male donor with ankylosing spondylitis. The chain is built from TRBV25-1 and TRBJ2-7, with unresolved D. CDR3 in DNA: TGTGCCAGCAGTGAGATTTATTCCTACGAGCAGTACTTC. Translated, it gives CASSEIYSYEQYF.